Included here is one T cell receptor beta chain sequence, with context. In patients chosen for sequencing, flow cytometry had shown CD8+CD57+ cell expansion. Patients were therapy-naive when their blood was sampled. This specimen belongs to a study of CD8+CD57+ T cells in acquired aplastic anemia. According to the study, genomic DNA was the template for TCR beta VDJ and CDR3 profiling. TCRdb re-analysed the reads in MiXCR, keeping a single row per CDR3 protein. The sample holds some 200,000 distinct CDR3 sequences, 50% to 70% seen once. V was trimmed by 6 bases and J by 11 bases, leaving 21 bases between them. CDR3 length equals 14 residues.

The source material was sorted CD4+, CD8+, or CD8+CD57+ T cells (not recorded which) from PBMCs. The receptor was isolated from a human donor with aplastic anemia. The V and J genes are TRBV12-3 or TRBV12-4 and TRBJ2-3, with D possibly TRBD1 on 6 matching bases. CDR3 sequence: CASSDLDTPGEQYF. The DNA of the CDR3 is TGTGCCAGCAGCGACTTGGACACCCCAGGGGAGCAGTATTTT.